The 19 T cell receptor beta chains in this list originate from one sample, sequenced in a study of cytomegalovirus exposure and HLA in healthy donors. Vbeta (60) and Jbeta (13) primers were used in the PCR. Assay: immunoSEQ multiplex PCR; the TCRdb copy retains only in-frame clones and omits some. Its table records 150,000 or so clones. Sequencing was done on a sample of PBMCs. Receptors originate from a man in his late teens or twenties in good health and CMV-seronegative.

This chain uses TRBV29-1 with TRBJ1-5; no firm D call. Germline V gives CDR1 SQVTM, CDR2 ANQGSEA. This CDR3 has 16 amino acids. V gave up 5 bases and J gave up 4 bases, with 21 bases separating them. DNA of the CDR3: TGCAGCGTTCAAGTGTCCGGGCTGGGAGCGAATCAGCCCCAGCATTTT. It is translated as CSVQVSGLGANQPQHF.

DNA for the CDR3: TGTGCCAGCATCACAGGGAAGGGCGGCTACACCTTC. This encodes CASITGKGGYTF. This chain links TRBV28 with TRBJ1-2; D possibly corresponds to TRBD1 (6 bases). The CDR3 has 12 amino acids. The germline gives CDR1 MDHEN, CDR2 SYDVKM. V dropped 7 bases and J dropped 8 bases, with 14 bases sitting between them.

This chain links TRBV5-6 with TRBJ2-7, with 9 bases lining up with TRBD1. The CDR3 covers 16 residues. V lost 2 bases, J lost 4 bases, and 10 bases stayed unmatched. Germline assignment: CDR1 SGHDT and CDR2 YYEEEE. CDR3 sequence: CASSFLGTGTIYEQYF. In nucleotides, the CDR3 is TGTGCCAGCAGCTTCTTAGGGACAGGGACGATTTACGAGCAGTACTTC.

The chain recombines TRBV7-3 with TRBJ1-6; TRBD1 matches at 10 bases. V was pared by 3 bases and J by 12 bases, with 2 bases of the junction left unmatched. The CDR3 has 13 amino acids. Germline loops: CDR1 SGHTA, CDR2 FQGTGA. CDR3 sequence (DNA): TGTGCCAGCAGCTTCGGGACAGGGGAACCCCTCCACTTT. As protein: CASSFGTGEPLHF.

This sequence joins TRBV7-8 and TRBJ2-5; TRBD2 agrees at 7 bases. The J call may be wrong; the DNA end is better matched by TRBJ2-7. This CDR3 is 17 amino acids long. The germline V gene encodes CDR1 SGHVS and CDR2 FQNEAQ. CDR3 in DNA: TGTGCCAGCAGCTCCCATCCGGGACTAACCAAGATCTACGAGCAGTACTTC. Amino acids: CASSSHPGLTKIYEQYF.

J is TRBJ1-2 and V is TRBV19, with 7 bases aligning to TRBD1. CDR3 length equals 15 residues. Germline V gene lookup returns CDR1 LNHDA and CDR2 SQIVND (reference sequence). V lost 3 bases, J lost 6 bases, and 10 bases stayed unmatched. The CDR3 coding sequence is TGTGCCAGTAGTATCGGACAGGAGGCCCGGGATGGCTACACCTTC. Residues: CASSIGQEARDGYTF.

This chain connects TRBV11-3 to TRBJ2-7, with 9 bases fitting TRBD1. Trimming at V came to 5 bases and at J to 4 bases, leaving 9 bases not matched to a gene. Germline V CDR1 and CDR2: SGHNT, YENEEA. The CDR3 has 15 amino acids. The CDR3: CASSPGQGQQYEQYF. The CDR3 region has the DNA TGTGCCAGCAGCCCCGGACAGGGGCAACAATACGAGCAGTACTTC.

CDR3 amino acids: CASIRDPSSYNEQFF. The CDR3 nucleotides read TGTGCCAGCATCCGGGATCCTAGCTCCTACAATGAGCAGTTCTTC. The chain combines TRBV28 with TRBJ2-1, with a tentative D call TRBD2 (5 bases). From germline, CDR1 is MDHEN and CDR2 SYDVKM. CDR3 length: 15 amino acids. Trimming stripped 7 bases from V and 0 bases from J, with 13 bases between.

The chain is built from TRBV5-1 and TRBJ2-3; 7 bases map to TRBD1. Unmatched junction bases numbered 17, after V lost 3 bases and J lost 4 bases. The CDR3 consists of 18 residues. Germline-derived CDR1 and CDR2 are SGHRS and YFSETQ. The CDR3 region is CASSWTGTAGGAADTQYF. CDR3 in DNA: TGCGCCAGCAGCTGGACCGGGACAGCCGGTGGTGCAGCAGATACGCAGTATTTT. Full variable domain (outside the CDR3, taken from reference TRBV5-1 and TRBJ2-3): KAGVTQTPRYLIKTRGQQVTLSCSPISGHRSVSWYQQTPGQGLQFLFEYFSETQRNKGNFPGRFSGRQFSNSRSEMNVSTLELGDSALYLCASSWTGTAGGAADTQYFGPGTRLTVL.

The chain recombines TRBV9 with TRBJ2-7; TRBD2 is a possible D gene (5 bases). Germline V gives CDR1 SGDLS, CDR2 YYNGEE. The CDR3 length is 13 residues. Trimming shortened V by 7 bases and J by 0 bases, and 11 bases separated the two germline ends. The CDR3 sequence: CASGDGDSYEQYF. As DNA, the CDR3 is TGTGCCAGCGGAGACGGGGACTCCTACGAGCAGTACTTC.

The chain recombines TRBV19 with TRBJ2-7; 9 bases line up with TRBD1. CDR1 and CDR2 from the germline V gene are LNHDA and SQIVND (reference sequence). V dropped 6 bases and J dropped 1; count of bases not matched to a gene: 4. This CDR3 is 14 amino acids long. For the CDR3, the DNA is TGTGCCAGTAGCCGGGACAGGGTTTCCTACGAGCAGTACTTC. It specifies CASSRDRVSYEQYF.

The chain carries TRBV19 and TRBJ1-5; weak D call: TRBD1 (6 bases). The length of the CDR3 is 13 residues. The germline V and J ends were trimmed by 7 bases and 3 bases, with 10 bases remaining between them. Germline V lookup: CDR1 LNHDA, CDR2 SQIVND (reference sequence). The CDR3 reads CASTNRDNQPQHF. In DNA form, the CDR3 reads TGTGCCAGTACCAACAGGGACAATCAGCCCCAGCATTTT. Drawing the rest from reference TRBV19 and TRBJ1-5, the complete variable domain is DGGITQSPKYLFRKEGQNVTLSCEQNLNHDAMYWYRQDPGQGLRLIYYSQIVNDFQKGDIAEGYSVSREKKESFPLTVTSAQKNPTAFYLCASTNRDNQPQHFGDGTRLSIL.

The chain uses TRBV9 and TRBJ2-3; 7 bases are a match to TRBD2. The germline gives CDR1 SGDLS, CDR2 YYNGEE. The J segment lost 0 bases and the V segment lost 4 bases, leaving 14 bases of the junction unmatched. This CDR3 spans 18 amino acids. CDR3 coding DNA: TGTGCCAGCAGCCCTGCTAGCGGACTTAAATTTAGCACAGATACGCAGTATTTT. It encodes CASSPASGLKFSTDTQYF. The whole variable domain, remainder taken from reference TRBV9 and TRBJ2-3, is DSGVTQTPKHLITATGQRVTLRCSPRSGDLSVYWYQQSLDQGLQFLIQYYNGEERAKGNILERFSAQQFPDLHSELNLSSLELGDSALYFCASSPASGLKFSTDTQYFGPGTRLTVL.

V gene TRBV5-1 combines with J gene TRBJ1-2; D is possibly TRBD1 (6 bases). The germline V gene encodes CDR1 SGHRS and CDR2 YFSETQ. The CDR3 is made up of 14 amino acids. Deletions cut 5 bases from V and 3 bases from J, with 14 bases between. The CDR3 coding sequence is TGCGCCAGCAGGGTAAACAGGGACCACTATGGCTACACCTTC. Translating it yields CASRVNRDHYGYTF.

This chain connects TRBV7-9 to TRBJ1-1, with D perhaps TRBD1 (5 bases). Germline V gene sequence: CDR1 SEHNR, CDR2 FQNEAQ (reference sequence). V was trimmed by 5 bases and J by 6 bases, leaving 16 bases between them. The CDR3 is made up of 14 amino acids. CDR3 in amino acids: CASSPMTASSEAFF. In DNA, the CDR3 is TGTGCCAGCAGCCCGATGACAGCCAGCTCTGAAGCTTTCTTT.

The chain carries TRBV5-1 and TRBJ2-3; 8 bases match TRBD1. V lost 4 bases to trimming and J lost 2 bases; unmatched junction nucleotides: 3. Germline V CDR1 and CDR2: SGHRS, YFSETQ. This CDR3 has 14 amino acids. In DNA, the CDR3 is TGCGCCAGCAGCCCGGGACAGGCCACAGATACGCAGTATTTT. Protein: CASSPGQATDTQYF.

The chain is built from TRBV5-1 and TRBJ1-2; tentatively, D is TRBD1 (5 bases). Germline CDR1 reads SGHRS; CDR2 reads YFSETQ. The CDR3 consists of 15 residues. V was trimmed by 4 bases and J by 7 bases, leaving 20 bases between them. The CDR3 DNA sequence: TGCGCCAGCAGCCCCTGGGGGGGGGACCCCTCTGGCTACACCTTC. Translated: CASSPWGGDPSGYTF.

Comments on this clone: Other nucleotide sequences from this sample produce the same CDR3. The chain uses TRBV7-9 and TRBJ2-3; D uncertain. CDR1 is SEHNR, CDR2 FQNEAQ, per germline (reference sequence). The length of the CDR3 is 14 residues. Trimming stripped 3 bases from V and 2 bases from J, with 9 bases between. CDR3 bases: TGTGCCAGCAGCTTTAGTACCACCACAGATACGCAGTATTTT. Its protein product is CASSFSTTTDTQYF.

This rearrangement joins TRBV6-5 to TRBJ1-1; tentative D call: TRBD1 (6 bases). The V gene's germline CDR1 is MNHEY and CDR2 SVGAGI. The V end was cut by 4 bases, the J end by 5 bases, with 14 bases between. The CDR3 sequence is 14 residues long. CDR3 sequence reads: CASSLVLGGTEAFF. The CDR3 DNA follows: TGTGCCAGCAGTTTGGTCCTAGGGGGAACTGAAGCTTTCTTT.